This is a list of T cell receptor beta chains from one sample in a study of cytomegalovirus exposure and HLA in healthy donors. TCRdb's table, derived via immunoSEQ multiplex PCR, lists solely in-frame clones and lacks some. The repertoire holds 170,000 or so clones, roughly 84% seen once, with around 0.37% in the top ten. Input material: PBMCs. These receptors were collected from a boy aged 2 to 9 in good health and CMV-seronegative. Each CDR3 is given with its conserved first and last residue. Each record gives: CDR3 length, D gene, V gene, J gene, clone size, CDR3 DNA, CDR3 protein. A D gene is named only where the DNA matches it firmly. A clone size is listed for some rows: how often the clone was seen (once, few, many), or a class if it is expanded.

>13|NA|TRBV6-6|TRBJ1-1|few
TGTGCCAGCAGTTCGCTCTGGACAGTTGAAGCTTTCTTT
CASSSLWTVEAFF
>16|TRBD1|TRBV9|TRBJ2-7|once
TGTGCCAGCAGCGTAGGTTCCCCAGGGGGCGGTTACGAGCAGTACTTC
CASSVGSPGGGYEQYF
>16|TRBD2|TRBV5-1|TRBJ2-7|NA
TGCGCCAGCAGCCCAGACCCTGGGCTAGCGGAATACGAGCAGTACTTC
CASSPDPGLAEYEQYF
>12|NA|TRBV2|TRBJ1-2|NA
TGTGCCAGCAGATCGGACAGCTATGGCTACACCTTC
CASRSDSYGYTF
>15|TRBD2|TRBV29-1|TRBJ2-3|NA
TGCAGCGTTGAGTTGGGACTAGCGGGCACAGATACGCAGTATTTT
CSVELGLAGTDTQYF
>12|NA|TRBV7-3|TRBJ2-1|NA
TGTGCCAGCAGCTTAGGGGGCGATGAGCAGTTCTTC
CASSLGGDEQFF
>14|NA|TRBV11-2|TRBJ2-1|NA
TGTGCCAGCAGCTTAAGAGGGAGGTCCGGCGAGCAGTTCTTC
CASSLRGRSGEQFF
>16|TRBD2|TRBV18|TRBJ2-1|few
TGTGCCAGCTCACCCCAAGGGAGCGGGGGATACAATGAGCAGTTCTTC
CASSPQGSGGYNEQFF
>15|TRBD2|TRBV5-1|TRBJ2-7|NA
TGCGCCAGCAGCCCCGCTAGCGGGAACTCCTACGAGCAGTACTTC
CASSPASGNSYEQYF
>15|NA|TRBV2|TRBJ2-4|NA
TGTGCCAGCAGTGTAAGTCCTGAGGGCAAAAACATTCAGTACTTC
CASSVSPEGKNIQYF
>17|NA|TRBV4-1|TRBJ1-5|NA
TGCGCCAGCAGCCAAGACCGGACAGACTATAGCAATCAGCCCCAGCATTTT
CASSQDRTDYSNQPQHF
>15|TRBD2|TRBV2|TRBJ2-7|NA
TGTGCCAGCAGCGAGTATAGCGGGAGCTCCTACGAGCAGTACTTC
CASSEYSGSSYEQYF
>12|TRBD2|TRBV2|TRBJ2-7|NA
TGTGCCAGCCAGCGGGACTCCTACGAGCAGTACTTC
CASQRDSYEQYF
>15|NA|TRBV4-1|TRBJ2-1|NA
TGCGCCAGCAGCCAAGTCGGCGGGGTAGGCAATGAGCAGTTCTTC
CASSQVGGVGNEQFF
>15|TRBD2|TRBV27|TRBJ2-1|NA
TGTGCCAGCAGTTTAATAGCGGGAGGGCCCTATGAGCAGTTCTTC
CASSLIAGGPYEQFF
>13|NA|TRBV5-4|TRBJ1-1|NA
TGTGCCAGCAGCCGCGGGGGGGTCACTGAAGCTTTCTTT
CASSRGGVTEAFF
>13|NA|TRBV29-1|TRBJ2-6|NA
TGCAGCGTCGATAGTTCTGGGGCCAACGTCCTGACTTTC
CSVDSSGANVLTF
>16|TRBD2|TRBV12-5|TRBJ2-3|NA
TGTGCTAGTGGTTTGGAAAGCGGGAGTTACCAACAAAAACAGTATTTT
CASGLESGSYQQKQYF
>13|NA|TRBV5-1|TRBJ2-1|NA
TGCGCCAGCAGCTTGGTAGGCCTAGCTGAGCAGTTCTTC
CASSLVGLAEQFF
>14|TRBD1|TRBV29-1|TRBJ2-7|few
TGCAGCGTCCGTAACAGGGGGCCAACCTACGAGCAGTACTTC
CSVRNRGPTYEQYF
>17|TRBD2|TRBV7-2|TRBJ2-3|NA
TGTGCCAGCAGCCCCCGACTAGCGGGAGACTTTTCAGATACGCAGTATTTT
CASSPRLAGDFSDTQYF